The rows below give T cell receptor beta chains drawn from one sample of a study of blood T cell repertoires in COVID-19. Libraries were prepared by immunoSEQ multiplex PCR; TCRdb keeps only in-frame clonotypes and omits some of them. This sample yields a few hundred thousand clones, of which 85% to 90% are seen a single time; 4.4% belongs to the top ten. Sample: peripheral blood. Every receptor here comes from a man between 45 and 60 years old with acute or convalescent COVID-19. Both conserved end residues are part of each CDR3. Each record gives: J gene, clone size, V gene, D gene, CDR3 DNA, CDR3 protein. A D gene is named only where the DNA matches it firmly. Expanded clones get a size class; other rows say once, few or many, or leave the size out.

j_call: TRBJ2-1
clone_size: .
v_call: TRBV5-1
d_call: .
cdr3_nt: TGCGCCAGCAGCTTGGTCAGAAACAATGAGCAGTTCTTC
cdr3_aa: CASSLVRNNEQFF

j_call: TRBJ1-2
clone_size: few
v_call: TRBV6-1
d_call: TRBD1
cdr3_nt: TGTGCCAGCAGTGACAGGGGGCAGTGGGGCTACACCTTC
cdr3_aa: CASSDRGQWGYTF

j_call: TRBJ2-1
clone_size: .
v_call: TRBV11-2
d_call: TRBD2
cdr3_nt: TGTGCCAGCACCGGGACTAGCCCTCGGAATGAGCAGTTCTTC
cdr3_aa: CASTGTSPRNEQFF

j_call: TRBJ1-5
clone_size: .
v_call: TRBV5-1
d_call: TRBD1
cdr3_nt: TGCGCCAGCAGCATTTTAGGAGACAGGGTAGGTCAGCCCCAGCATTTT
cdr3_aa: CASSILGDRVGQPQHF

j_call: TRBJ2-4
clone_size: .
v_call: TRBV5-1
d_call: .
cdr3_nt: TGCGCCAGCAGCTTGGGACAGCGGGCGGACATTCAGTACTTC
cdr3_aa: CASSLGQRADIQYF

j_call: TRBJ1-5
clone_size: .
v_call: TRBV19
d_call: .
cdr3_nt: TGTGCCAGTAGTTCCAGGGGACGTCAGCCCCAGCATTTT
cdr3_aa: CASSSRGRQPQHF

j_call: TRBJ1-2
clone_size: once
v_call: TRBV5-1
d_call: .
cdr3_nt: TGCGCCAGCAGCTTGGGGGCGCAGGGTGGCTACACCTTC
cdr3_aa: CASSLGAQGGYTF

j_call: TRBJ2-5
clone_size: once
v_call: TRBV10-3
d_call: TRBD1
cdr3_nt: TGTGCCATCGCGTCCGACAGGGGGTTTAAAGAGACCCAGTACTTC
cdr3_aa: CAIASDRGFKETQYF

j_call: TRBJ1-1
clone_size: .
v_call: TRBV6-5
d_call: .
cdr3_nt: TGTGCCAGCAGGGTAGGAGGGTACACTGAAGCTTTCTTT
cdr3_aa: CASRVGGYTEAFF

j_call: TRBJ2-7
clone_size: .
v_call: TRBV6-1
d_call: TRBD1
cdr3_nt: TGTGCCAGCAGTGAAGCGCGGGGACAGGGATCGATGAGGGAGCAGTACTTC
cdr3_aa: CASSEARGQGSMREQYF

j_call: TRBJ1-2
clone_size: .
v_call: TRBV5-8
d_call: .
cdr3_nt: TGTGCCAGCAGCTTATCAGGGCAAGGATATGGCTACACCTTC
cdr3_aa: CASSLSGQGYGYTF

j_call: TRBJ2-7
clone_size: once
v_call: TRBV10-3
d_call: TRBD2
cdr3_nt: TGTGCCATCAGTGTCGGCGGGGGGTCAGGCGAGCAGTACTTC
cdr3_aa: CAISVGGGSGEQYF

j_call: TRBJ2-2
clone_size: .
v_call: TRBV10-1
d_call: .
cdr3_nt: TGCGCCAGCAGTGCGGCGGGGCCTCCGAACACCGGGGAGCTGTTTTTT
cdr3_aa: CASSAAGPPNTGELFF

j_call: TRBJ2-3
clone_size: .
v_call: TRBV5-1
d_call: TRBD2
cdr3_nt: TGCGCCAGCAGGTCGGTGGCTAGCGGGACCTCCAGCACAGATACGCAGTATTTT
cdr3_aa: CASRSVASGTSSTDTQYF

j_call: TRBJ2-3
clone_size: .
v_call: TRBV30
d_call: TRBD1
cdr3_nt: TGTGCCTGGAGGACAGGGGTCACAGATACGCAGTATTTT
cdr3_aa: CAWRTGVTDTQYF

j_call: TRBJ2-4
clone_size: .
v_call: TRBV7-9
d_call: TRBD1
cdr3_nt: TGTGCCAGCATCCCGGGACAGGGTCCAAACATTCAGTACTTC
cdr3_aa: CASIPGQGPNIQYF

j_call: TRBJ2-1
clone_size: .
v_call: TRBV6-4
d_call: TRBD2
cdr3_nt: TGTGCCAGCAAGCCTAGCGGGGGGGCGTATGAGCAGTTCTTC
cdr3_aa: CASKPSGGAYEQFF

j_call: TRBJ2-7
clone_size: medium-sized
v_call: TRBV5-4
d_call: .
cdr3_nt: TGTGCCAGCAGCGGGGGGATCGAGCAGTACTTC
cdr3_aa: CASSGGIEQYF

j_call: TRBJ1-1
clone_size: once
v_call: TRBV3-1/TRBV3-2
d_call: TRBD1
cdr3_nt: TGTGCCAGCAGCCCGCGACAGGGCGACACTGAAGCTTTCTTT
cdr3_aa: CASSPRQGDTEAFF

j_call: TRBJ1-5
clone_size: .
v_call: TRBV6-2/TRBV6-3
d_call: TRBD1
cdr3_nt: TGTGCCAGCAGTTACTCGACAGGGCTAGTTGCGAATCAGCCCCAGCATTTT
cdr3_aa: CASSYSTGLVANQPQHF

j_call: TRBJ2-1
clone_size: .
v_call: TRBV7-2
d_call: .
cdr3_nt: TGTGCCAGCAGCTTCCAGTACAATGAGCAGTTCTTC
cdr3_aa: CASSFQYNEQFF

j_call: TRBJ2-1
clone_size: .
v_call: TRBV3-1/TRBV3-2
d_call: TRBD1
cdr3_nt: TGTGCCAGCAGCCGAGGACAGGGGCCTTACAATGAGCAGTTCTTC
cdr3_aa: CASSRGQGPYNEQFF

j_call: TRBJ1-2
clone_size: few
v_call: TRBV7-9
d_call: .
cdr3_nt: TGTGCCAGCAGCCCCGACCCAGCGCGGAGGAGCTATGGCTACACCTTC
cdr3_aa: CASSPDPARRSYGYTF

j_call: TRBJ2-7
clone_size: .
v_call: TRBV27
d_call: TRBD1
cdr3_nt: TGTGCCAGCAGTCGACAGGGGTGGTTCTCCGAGCAGTACTTC
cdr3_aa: CASSRQGWFSEQYF

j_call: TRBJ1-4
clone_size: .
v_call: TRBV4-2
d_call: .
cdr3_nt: TGTGCCAGCAGCGCGGGGGACGAGGAAAAACTGTTTTTT
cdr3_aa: CASSAGDEEKLFF

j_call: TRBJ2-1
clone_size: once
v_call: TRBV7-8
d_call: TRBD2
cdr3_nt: TGTGCCAGCAGCTTAGGAGGCGGGGGGACCTACAATGAGCAGTTCTTC
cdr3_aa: CASSLGGGGTYNEQFF

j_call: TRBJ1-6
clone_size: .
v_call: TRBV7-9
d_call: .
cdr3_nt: TGTGCCAGCAGCTTAAAACCCCCGCGAGGATCACCCCTCCACTTT
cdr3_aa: CASSLKPPRGSPLHF

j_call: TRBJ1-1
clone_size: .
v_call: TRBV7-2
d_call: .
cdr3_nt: TGTGCCAGCAGCTTCCAGGTTGATGGCACTGAAGCTTTCTTT
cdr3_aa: CASSFQVDGTEAFF

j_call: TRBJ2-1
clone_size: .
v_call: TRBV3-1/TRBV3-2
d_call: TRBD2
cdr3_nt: TGTGCCAGCAGCCAACTAGCGGGGGGCCGTGGATCCTACAATGAGCAGTTCTTC
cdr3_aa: CASSQLAGGRGSYNEQFF

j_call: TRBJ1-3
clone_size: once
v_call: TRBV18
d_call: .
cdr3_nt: TGTGCCAGCTCACCTGGCAGGTCTCCCAACACCATATATTTT
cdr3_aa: CASSPGRSPNTIYF

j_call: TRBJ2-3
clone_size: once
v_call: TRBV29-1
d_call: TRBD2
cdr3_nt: TGCAGCGGACTAGCTGGAGATACGCAGTATTTT
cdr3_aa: CSGLAGDTQYF

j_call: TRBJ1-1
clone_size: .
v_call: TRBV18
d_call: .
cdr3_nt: TGTGCCAGCTCACCCCAGGGCAGCAACACTGAAGCTTTCTTT
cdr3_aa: CASSPQGSNTEAFF

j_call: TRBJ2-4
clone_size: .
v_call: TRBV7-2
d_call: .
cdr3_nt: TGTGCCAGCAGCACTATGTGGACAGAAAACATTCAGTACTTC
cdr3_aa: CASSTMWTENIQYF

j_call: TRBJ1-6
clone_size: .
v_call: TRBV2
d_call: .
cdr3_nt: TGTGCCAGCAGTGAATCGACACCTAATTCACCCCTCCACTTT
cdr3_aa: CASSESTPNSPLHF

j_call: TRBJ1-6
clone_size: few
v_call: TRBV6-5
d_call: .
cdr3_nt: TGTGCCAGCAGTTACTCTATGGTCGCAGATTCACCCCTCCACTTT
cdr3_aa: CASSYSMVADSPLHF

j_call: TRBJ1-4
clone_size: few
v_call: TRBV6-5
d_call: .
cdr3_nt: TGTGCCAGCAGTTACTCGACGTGGGGGGCTAATGAAAAACTGTTTTTT
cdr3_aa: CASSYSTWGANEKLFF

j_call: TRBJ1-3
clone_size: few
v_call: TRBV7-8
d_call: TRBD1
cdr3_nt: TGTGCCAGCAGCTTAGGCACCACAGGGGGGGTCTCTGGAAACACCATATATTTT
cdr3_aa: CASSLGTTGGVSGNTIYF

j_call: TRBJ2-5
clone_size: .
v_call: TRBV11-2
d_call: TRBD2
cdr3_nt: TGTGCCAGCAGCTTAAGACTAGCGGGGGTAATCCAAGAGACCCAGTACTTC
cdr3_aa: CASSLRLAGVIQETQYF

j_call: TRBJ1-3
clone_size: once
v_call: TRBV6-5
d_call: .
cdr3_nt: TGTGCCAGCAGTATCGTCCCGGCAGGGGGAAACACCATATATTTT
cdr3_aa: CASSIVPAGGNTIYF

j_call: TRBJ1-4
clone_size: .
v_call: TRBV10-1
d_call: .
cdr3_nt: TGCGCCAGCAGTGACGGACAGCGAGATGAAAAACTGTTTTTT
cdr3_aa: CASSDGQRDEKLFF

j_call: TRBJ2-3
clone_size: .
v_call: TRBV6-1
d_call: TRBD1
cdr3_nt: TGTGCCAGCAGTGAAGGGACAGGGGGCACAGATACGCAGTATTTT
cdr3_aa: CASSEGTGGTDTQYF

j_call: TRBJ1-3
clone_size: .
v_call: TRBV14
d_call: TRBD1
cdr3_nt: TGTGCCAGCAGCCAGCCCGACAGGGGAGGAAACACCATATATTTT
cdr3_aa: CASSQPDRGGNTIYF

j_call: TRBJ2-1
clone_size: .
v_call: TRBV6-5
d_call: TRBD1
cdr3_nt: TGTGCCAGCAGTTACTCGGGGACAGGGTCCTACAATGAGCAGTTCTTC
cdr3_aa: CASSYSGTGSYNEQFF

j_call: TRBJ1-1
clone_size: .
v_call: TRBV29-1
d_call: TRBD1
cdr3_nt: TGCAGCGGGTGGGACAGGGGGACTGCTGAAGCTTTCTTT
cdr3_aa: CSGWDRGTAEAFF

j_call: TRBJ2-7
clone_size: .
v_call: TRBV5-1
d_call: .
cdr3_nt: TGCGCCAGCAGTCCTACCCGGGGTGCCATGAACGAGCAGTACTTC
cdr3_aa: CASSPTRGAMNEQYF

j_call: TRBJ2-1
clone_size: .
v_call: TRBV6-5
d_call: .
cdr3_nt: TGTGCCAGCAGTTTCAGCAATGAGCAGTTCTTC
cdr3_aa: CASSFSNEQFF

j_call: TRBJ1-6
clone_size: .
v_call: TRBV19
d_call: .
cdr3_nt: TGTGCCAGTAGTGCCAGACAGATTTATAATTCACCCCTCCACTTT
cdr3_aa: CASSARQIYNSPLHF

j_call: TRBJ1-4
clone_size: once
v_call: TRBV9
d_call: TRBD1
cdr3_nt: TGTGCCAGCAGCGCCCAGGGGGCGGGGGAAAAACTGTTTTTT
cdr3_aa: CASSAQGAGEKLFF

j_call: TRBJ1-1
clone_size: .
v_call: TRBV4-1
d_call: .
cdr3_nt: TGCGCCAGCAGCCAAGATCGCGTCGAGAGAGGATTGAACACTGAAGCTTTCTTT
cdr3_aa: CASSQDRVERGLNTEAFF

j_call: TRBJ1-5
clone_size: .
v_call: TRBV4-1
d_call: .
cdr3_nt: TGCGCCAGCAGCCAAGTTATCGGCAGGGGAGACCAGCCCCAGCATTTT
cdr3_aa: CASSQVIGRGDQPQHF

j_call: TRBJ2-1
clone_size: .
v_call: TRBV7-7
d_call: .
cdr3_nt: TGTGCCAGCAGCTTACACAGGTACAATGAGCAGTTCTTC
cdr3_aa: CASSLHRYNEQFF

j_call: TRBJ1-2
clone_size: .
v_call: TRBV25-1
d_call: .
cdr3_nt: TGTGCCAGCAACGGACAGTCTAACTATGGCTACACCTTC
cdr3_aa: CASNGQSNYGYTF

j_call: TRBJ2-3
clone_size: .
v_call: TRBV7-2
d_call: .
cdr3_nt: TGTGCCAGCAGCTTAGGTTGGGGGGCAGATACGCAGTATTTT
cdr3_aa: CASSLGWGADTQYF

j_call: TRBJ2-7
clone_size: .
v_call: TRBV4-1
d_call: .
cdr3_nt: TGCGCCAGCAGCCAAGGGCTACAAGAGGCCTACGAGCAGTACTTC
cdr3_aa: CASSQGLQEAYEQYF

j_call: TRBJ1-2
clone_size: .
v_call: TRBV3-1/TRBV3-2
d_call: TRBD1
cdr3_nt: TGTGCCAGCAGCCAGGGGACAGGGTTTTTTGCGGGCTACACCTTC
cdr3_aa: CASSQGTGFFAGYTF

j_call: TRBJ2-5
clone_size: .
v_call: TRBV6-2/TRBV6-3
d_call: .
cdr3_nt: TGTGCCAGCAGTGCGGGTGGGCTGACCCAGTACTTC
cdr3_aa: CASSAGGLTQYF

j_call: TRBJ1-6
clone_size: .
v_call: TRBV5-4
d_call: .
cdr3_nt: TGTGCCAGCAGCCCCCGGTTAGATAATTCACCCCTCCACTTT
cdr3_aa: CASSPRLDNSPLHF

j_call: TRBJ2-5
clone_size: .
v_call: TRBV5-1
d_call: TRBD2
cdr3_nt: TGCGCCAGCAGCTTGAGCGGGGCGGGGGAGACCCAGTACTTC
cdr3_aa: CASSLSGAGETQYF

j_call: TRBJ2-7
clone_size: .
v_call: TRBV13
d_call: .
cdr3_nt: TGTGCCAGCAGCTTATTCCAGGGAGGATACGAGCAGTACTTC
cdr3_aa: CASSLFQGGYEQYF